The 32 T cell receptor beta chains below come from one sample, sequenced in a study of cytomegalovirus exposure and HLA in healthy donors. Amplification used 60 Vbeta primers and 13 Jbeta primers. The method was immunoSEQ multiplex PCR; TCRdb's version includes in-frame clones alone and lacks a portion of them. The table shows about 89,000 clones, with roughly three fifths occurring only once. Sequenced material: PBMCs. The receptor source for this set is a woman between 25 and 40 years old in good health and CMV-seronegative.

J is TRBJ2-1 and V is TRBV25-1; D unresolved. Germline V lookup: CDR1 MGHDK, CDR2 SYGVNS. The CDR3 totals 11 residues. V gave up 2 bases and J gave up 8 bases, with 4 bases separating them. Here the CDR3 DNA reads TGTGCCAGCAGTGAAGGCCATGAGCAGTTCTTC. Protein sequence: CASSEGHEQFF.

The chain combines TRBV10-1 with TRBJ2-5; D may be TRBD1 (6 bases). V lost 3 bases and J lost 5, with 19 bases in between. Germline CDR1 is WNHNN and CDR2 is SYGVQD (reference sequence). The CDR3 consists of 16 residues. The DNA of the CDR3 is TGCGCCAGCAGTGAATTTTGGGACAAGGGGGATGAGACCCAGTACTTC. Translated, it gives CASSEFWDKGDETQYF.

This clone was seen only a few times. CDR3 nucleotides: TGCGCCAGCAGCGCCGGTGGGACAGGGGGCGCGGGGACTGAAGCTTTCTTT. Translating it yields CASSAGGTGGAGTEAFF. The chain employs TRBV10-1 and TRBJ1-1, with TRBD1 identical over 12 bases. Germline assignment: CDR1 WNHNN and CDR2 SYGVQD (reference sequence). This CDR3 is 17 amino acids long. V shed 6 bases and J 5 bases; nucleotides not matched to a gene: 13.

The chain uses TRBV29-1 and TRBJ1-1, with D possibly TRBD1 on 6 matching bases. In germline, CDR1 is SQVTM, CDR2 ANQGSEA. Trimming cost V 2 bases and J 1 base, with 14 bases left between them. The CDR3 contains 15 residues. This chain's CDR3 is CSVEPARGGNTEAFF. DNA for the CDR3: TGCAGCGTTGAACCCGCCAGGGGCGGGAACACTGAAGCTTTCTTT.

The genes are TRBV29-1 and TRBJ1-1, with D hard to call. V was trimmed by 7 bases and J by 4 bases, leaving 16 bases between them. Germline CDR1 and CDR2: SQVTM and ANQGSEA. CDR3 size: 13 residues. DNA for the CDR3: TGCAGCGGTCGACTGTTTGAAGGCACTGAAGCTTTCTTT. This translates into CSGRLFEGTEAFF. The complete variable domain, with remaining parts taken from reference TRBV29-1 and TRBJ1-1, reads SAVISQKPSRDICQRGTSLTIQCQVDSQVTMMFWYRQQPGQSLTLIATANQGSEATYESGFVIDKFPISRPNLTFSTLTVSNMSPEDSSIYLCSGRLFEGTEAFFGQGTRLTVV.

For the CDR3, the DNA is TGTGCCAGCAGCTTAGAAGGAGGGTCCGGCTCTGGAAACACCATATATTTT. Translating it yields CASSLEGGSGSGNTIYF. The rearrangement joins TRBV7-9 to TRBJ1-3; D not certain. The V end was cut by 1 base, the J end by 0 bases, with 13 bases between. The CDR3 extends over 17 amino acids. Germline CDR1 is SEHNR and CDR2 is FQNEAQ (reference sequence).

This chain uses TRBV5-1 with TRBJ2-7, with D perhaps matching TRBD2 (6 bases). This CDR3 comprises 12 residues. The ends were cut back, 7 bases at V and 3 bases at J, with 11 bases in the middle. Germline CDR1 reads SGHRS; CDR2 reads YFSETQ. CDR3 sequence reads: CASSRDDYEQYF. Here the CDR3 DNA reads TGCGCCAGCTCGCGGGATGACTACGAGCAGTACTTC.

This CDR3 is CASRPVGSGGLTKQYF. CDR3 DNA sequence: TGTGCCAGCAGACCGGTTGGAAGCGGAGGCCTTACGAAGCAGTACTTC. V is TRBV28 and J is TRBJ2-7; TRBD2 is a possible D gene (5 bases). Per germline, CDR1 MDHEN and CDR2 SYDVKM. V lost 6 bases to trimming and J lost 8 bases, with 26 bases between them. The CDR3 consists of 16 residues.

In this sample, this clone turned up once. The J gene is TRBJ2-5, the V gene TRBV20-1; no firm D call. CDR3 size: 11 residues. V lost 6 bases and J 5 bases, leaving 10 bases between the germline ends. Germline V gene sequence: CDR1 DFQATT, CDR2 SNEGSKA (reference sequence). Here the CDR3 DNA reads TGCAGTGCCCATAGAGAGGAGACCCAGTACTTC. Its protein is CSAHREETQYF.

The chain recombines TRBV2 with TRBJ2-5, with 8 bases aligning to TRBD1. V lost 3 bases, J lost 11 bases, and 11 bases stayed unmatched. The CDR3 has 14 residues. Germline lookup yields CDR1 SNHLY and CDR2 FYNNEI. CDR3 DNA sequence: TGTGCCAGCAGTGATAGTTTCACAGGGGGAGAGCAGTACTTC. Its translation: CASSDSFTGGEQYF.

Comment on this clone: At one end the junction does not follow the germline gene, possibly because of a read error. Here the CDR3 reads CASSQSEGPPGF. The CDR3, as DNA: TGCGCCAGCAGTCAATCGGAGGGCCCGCCTGGCTTC. This rearrangement joins TRBV23-1 to TRBJ2-7, with a tentative D call TRBD2 (6 bases). TRBV23-1 is placed among ORFs of uncertain function. The CDR3 length is 12 residues.

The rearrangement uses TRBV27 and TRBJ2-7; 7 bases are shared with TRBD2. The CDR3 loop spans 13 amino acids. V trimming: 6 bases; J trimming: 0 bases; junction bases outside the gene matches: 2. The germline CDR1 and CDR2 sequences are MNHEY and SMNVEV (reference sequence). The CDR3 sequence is CASRRGSSYEQYF. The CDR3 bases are TGTGCCAGCAGACGCGGGAGCTCCTACGAGCAGTACTTC.

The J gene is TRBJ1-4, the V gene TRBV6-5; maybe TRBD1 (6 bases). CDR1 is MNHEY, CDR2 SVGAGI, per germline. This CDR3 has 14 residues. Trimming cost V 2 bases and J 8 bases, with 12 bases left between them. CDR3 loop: CASSYGAGEEKLFF. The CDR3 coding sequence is TGTGCCAGCAGTTACGGGGCAGGGGAGGAAAAACTGTTTTTT.

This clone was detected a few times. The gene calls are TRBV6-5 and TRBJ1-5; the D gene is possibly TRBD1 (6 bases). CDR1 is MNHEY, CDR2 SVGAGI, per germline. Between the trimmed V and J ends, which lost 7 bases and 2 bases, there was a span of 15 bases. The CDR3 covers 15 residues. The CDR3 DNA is TGTGCCAGCAAGAGGGAAGGGGGAGGCAATCAGCCCCAGCATTTT. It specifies CASKREGGGNQPQHF.

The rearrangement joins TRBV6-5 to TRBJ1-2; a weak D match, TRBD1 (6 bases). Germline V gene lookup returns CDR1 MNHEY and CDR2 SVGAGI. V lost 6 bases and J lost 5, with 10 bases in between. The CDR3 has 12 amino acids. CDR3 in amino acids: CASRGTLYGYTF. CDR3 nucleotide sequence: TGTGCCAGCAGGGGGACACTTTATGGCTACACCTTC.

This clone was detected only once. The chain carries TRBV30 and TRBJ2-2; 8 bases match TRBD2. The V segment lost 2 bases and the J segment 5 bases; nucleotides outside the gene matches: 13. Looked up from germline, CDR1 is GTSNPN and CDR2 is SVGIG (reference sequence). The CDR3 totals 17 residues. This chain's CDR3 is CAWSLKTSGGSTGELFF. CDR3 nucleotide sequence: TGTGCCTGGAGTCTCAAAACTAGCGGCGGATCTACCGGGGAGCTGTTTTTT.

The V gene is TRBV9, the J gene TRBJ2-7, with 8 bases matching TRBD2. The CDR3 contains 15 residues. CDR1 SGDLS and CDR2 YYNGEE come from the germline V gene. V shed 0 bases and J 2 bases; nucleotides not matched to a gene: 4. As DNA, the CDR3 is TGTGCCAGCAGCGTAGGGGGCGGGAGGACCTACGAGCAGTACTTC. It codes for CASSVGGGRTYEQYF.

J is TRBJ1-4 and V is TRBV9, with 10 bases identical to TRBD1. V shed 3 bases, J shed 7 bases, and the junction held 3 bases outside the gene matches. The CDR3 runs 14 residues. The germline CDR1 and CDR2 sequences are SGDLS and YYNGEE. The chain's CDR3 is CASSATGGFEKLFF. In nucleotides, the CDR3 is TGTGCCAGCAGCGCGACAGGGGGCTTTGAAAAACTGTTTTTT.

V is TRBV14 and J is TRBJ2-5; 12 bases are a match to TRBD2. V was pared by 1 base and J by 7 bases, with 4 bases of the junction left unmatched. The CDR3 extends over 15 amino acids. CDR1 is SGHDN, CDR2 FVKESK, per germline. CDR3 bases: TGTGCCAGCAGCCAAGGTGCTAGCGGGGGGGCGACCCAGTACTTC. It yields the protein CASSQGASGGATQYF.

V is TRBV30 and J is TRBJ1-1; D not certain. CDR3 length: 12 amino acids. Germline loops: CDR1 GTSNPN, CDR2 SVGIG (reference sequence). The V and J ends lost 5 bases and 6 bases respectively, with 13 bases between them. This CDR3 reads CAWGMMRAEAFF. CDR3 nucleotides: TGTGCCTGGGGAATGATGAGGGCTGAAGCTTTCTTT.

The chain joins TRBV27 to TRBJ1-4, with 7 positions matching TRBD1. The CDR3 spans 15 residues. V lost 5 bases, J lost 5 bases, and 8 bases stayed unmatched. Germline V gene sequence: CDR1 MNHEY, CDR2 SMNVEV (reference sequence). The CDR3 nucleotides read TGTGCCAGCAGTCCGGGGGACAGACTAAATGAAAAACTGTTTTTT. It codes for CASSPGDRLNEKLFF.

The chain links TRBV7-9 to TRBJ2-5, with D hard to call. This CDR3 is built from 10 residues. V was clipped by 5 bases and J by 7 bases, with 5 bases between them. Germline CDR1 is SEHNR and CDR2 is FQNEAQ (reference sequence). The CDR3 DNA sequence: TGTGCCAGCAGCCCCGGGACCCAGTACTTC. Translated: CASSPGTQYF.

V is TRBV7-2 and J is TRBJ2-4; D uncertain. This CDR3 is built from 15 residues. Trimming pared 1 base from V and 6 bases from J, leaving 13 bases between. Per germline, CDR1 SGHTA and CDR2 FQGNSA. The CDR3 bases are TGTGCCAGCAGCTTAGTACCCAGCGCCGGAAACATTCAGTACTTC. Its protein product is CASSLVPSAGNIQYF.

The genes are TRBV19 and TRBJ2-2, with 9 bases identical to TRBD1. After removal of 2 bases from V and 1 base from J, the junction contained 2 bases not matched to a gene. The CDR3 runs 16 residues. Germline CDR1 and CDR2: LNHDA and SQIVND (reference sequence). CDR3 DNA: TGTGCCAGTAGTATATTGGGACAGGGGAACACCGGGGAGCTGTTTTTT. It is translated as CASSILGQGNTGELFF.

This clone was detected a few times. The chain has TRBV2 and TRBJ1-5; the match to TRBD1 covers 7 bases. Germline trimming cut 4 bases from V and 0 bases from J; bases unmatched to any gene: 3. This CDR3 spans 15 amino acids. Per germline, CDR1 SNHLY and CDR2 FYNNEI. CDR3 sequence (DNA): TGTGCCAGCAGTGCCGGGACAGTTAGCAATCAGCCCCAGCATTTT. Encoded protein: CASSAGTVSNQPQHF.

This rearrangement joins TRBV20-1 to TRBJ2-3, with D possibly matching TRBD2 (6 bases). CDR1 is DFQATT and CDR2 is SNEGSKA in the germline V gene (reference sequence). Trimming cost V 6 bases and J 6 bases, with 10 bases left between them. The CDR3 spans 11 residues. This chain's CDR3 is CSAVRGDTQYF. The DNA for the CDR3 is TGCAGTGCGGTACGGGGGGATACGCAGTATTTT.

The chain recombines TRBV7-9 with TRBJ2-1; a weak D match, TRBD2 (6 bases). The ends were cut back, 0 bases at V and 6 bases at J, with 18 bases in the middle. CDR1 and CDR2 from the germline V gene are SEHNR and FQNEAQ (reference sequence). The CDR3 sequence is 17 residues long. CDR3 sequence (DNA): TGTGCCAGCAGCTTAGCTGCGTGGGACTCGGAGCTCAATGAGCAGTTCTTC. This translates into CASSLAAWDSELNEQFF.

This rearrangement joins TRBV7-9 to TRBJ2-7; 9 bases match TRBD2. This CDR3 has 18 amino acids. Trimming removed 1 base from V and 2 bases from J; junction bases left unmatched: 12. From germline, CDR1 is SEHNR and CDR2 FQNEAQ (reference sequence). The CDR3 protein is CASSLGRGGEYLTYEQYF. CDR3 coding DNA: TGTGCCAGCAGCTTAGGTCGCGGGGGGGAATACCTCACCTACGAGCAGTACTTC.

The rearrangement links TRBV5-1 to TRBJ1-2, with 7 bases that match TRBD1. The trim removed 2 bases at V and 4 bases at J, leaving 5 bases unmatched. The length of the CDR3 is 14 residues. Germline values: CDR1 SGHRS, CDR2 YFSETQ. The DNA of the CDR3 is TGCGCCAGCAGCTTTGAGACAGGGACCTATGGCTACACCTTC. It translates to CASSFETGTYGYTF.

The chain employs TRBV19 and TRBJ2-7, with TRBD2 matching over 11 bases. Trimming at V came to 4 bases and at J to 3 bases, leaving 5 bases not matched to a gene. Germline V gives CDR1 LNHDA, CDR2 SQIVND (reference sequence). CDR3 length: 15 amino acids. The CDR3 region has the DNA TGTGCCAGTAGTAGGGCCGGGACTAGCGGCTACGAGCAGTACTTC. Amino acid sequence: CASSRAGTSGYEQYF.

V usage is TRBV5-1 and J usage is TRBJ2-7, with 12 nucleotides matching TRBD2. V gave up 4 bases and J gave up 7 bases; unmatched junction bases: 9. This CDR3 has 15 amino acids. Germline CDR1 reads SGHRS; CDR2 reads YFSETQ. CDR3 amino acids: CASSPLTSGGSEQYF. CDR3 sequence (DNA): TGCGCCAGCAGCCCCCTGACTAGCGGGGGCTCGGAGCAGTACTTC.

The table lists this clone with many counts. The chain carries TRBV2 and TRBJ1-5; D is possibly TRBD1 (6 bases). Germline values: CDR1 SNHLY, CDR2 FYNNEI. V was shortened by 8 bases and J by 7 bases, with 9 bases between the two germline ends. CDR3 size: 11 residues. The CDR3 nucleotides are TGTGCCAGCGGGGGCGGGCAGCCCCAGCATTTT. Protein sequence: CASGGGQPQHF.